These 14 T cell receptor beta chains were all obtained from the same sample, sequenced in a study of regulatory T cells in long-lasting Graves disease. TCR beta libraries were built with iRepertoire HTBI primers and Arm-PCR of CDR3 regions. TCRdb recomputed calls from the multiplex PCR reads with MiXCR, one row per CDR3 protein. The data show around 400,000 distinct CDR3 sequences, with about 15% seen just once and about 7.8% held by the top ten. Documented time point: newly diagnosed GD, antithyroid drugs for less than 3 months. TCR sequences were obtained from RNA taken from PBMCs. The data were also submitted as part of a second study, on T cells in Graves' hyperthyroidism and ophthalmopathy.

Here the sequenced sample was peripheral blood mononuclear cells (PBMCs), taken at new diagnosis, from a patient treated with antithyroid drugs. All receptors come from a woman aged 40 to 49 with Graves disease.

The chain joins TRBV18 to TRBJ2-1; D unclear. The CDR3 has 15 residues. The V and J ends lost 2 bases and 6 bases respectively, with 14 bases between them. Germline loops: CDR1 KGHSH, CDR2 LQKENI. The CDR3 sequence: CASSPSVSSSNEQFF. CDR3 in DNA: TGTGCCAGCTCACCAAGTGTGAGCTCCAGCAATGAGCAGTTCTTC.

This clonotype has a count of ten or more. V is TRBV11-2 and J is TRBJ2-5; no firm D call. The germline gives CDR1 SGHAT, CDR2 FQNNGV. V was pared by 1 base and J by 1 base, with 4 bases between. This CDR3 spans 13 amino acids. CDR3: CASSLGAQETQYF. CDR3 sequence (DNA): TGTGCCAGCAGCTTAGGGGCCCAAGAGACCCAGTACTTC.

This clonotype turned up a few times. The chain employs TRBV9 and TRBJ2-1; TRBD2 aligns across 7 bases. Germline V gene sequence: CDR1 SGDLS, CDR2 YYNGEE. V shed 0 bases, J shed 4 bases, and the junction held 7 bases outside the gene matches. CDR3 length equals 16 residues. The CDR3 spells CASSVEGTTNYNEQFF. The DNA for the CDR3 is TGTGCCAGCAGCGTAGAAGGGACTACCAATTACAATGAGCAGTTCTTC.

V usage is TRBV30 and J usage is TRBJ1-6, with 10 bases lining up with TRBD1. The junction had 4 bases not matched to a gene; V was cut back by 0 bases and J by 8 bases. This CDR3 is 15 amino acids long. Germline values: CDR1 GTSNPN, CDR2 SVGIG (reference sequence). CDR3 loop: CAWSVDRGRYSPLHF. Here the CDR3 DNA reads TGTGCCTGGAGTGTCGACAGGGGGCGTTATTCACCCCTCCACTTT. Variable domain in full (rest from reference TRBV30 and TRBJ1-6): SQTIHQWPATLVQPVGSPLSLECTVEGTSNPNLYWYRQAAGRGLQLLFYSVGIGQISSEVPQNLSASRPQDRQFILSSKKLLLSDSGFYLCAWSVDRGRYSPLHFGNGTRLTVT.

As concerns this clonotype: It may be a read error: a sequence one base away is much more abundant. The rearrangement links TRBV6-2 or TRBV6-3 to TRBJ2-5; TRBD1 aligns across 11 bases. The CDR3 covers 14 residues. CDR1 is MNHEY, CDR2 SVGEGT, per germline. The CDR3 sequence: CASRDRGPGEIQYF. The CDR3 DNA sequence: TGTGCCAGCAGGGACAGGGGGCCGGGGGAGATCCAGTACTTC.

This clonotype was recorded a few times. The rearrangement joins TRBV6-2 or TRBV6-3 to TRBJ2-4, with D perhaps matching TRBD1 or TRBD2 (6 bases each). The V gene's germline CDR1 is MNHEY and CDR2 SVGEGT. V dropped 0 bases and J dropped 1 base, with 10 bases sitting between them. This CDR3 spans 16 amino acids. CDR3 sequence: CASSYSGGGAKNIQYF. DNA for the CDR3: TGTGCCAGCAGTTACTCTGGAGGGGGGGCCAAAAACATTCAGTACTTC.

Written as DNA, the CDR3 is TGTGCCAGCAGTTATAGGATTAGCAATCAGCCCCAGCATTTT. Translating gives CASSYRISNQPQHF. The chain is built from TRBV6-2 or TRBV6-3 and TRBJ1-5; D remains ambiguous. V was trimmed by 3 bases and J by 0 bases, leaving 6 bases between them. Germline CDR1 and CDR2: MNHEY and SVGEGT. The CDR3 loop spans 14 amino acids.

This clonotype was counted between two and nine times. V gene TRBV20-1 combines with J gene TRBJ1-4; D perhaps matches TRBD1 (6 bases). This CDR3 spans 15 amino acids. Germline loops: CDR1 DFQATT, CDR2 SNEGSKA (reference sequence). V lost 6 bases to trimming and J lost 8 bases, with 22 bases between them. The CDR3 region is CSAPGGAGAVEKLFF. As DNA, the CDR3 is TGCAGTGCCCCCGGCGGGGCGGGGGCAGTAGAAAAACTGTTTTTT.

CDR3 coding DNA: TGTGCCAGCAGCCTTGACAGGGTTAAGATGGAGCAGTACTTC. This encodes CASSLDRVKMEQYF. The chain recombines TRBV5-4 with TRBJ2-7, with TRBD1 matching over 7 bases. There are 14 residues in the CDR3. Trimming removed 4 bases from V and 7 bases from J; junction bases left unmatched: 11. CDR1 is SGHNT, CDR2 YYREEE, per germline (reference sequence).

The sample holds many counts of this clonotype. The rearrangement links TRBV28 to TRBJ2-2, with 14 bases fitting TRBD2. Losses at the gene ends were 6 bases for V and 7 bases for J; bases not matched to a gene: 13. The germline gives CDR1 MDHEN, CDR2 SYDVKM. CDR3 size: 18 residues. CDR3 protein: CASSLPPTSGRADGELFF. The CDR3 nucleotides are TGTGCCAGCAGCCTACCCCCGACTAGCGGGAGGGCCGACGGGGAGCTGTTTTTT.

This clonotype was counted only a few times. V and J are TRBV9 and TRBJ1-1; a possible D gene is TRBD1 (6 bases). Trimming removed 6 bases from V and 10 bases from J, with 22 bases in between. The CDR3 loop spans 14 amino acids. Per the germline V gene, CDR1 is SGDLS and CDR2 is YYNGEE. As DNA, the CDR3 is TGTGCCAGCATGGGTGGGGAACACGGAGGGGGAGCTTTCTTT. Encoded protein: CASMGGEHGGGAFF.

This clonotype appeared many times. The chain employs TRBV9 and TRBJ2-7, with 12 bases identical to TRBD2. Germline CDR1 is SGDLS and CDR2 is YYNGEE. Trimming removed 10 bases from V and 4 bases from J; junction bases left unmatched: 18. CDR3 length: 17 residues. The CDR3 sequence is CAGKLAGGRGPPYEQYF. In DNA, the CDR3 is TGTGCCGGAAAACTAGCGGGAGGCCGGGGTCCCCCTTACGAGCAGTACTTC.

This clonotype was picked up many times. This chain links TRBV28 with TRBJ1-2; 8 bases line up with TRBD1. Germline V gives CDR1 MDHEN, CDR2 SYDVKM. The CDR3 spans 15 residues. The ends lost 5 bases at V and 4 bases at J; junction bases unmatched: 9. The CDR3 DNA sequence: TGTGCCAGCAGTCTCCGACAGGGGTTGGTCTATGGCTACACCTTC. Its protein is CASSLRQGLVYGYTF.

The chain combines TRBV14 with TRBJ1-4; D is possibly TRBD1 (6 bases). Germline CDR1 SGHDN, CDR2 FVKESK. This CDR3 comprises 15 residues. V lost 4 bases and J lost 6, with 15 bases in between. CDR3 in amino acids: CASSPSTGHHEKLFF. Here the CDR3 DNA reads TGTGCCAGCAGCCCTTCGACAGGCCACCATGAAAAACTGTTTTTT.